One T cell receptor beta chain is described in this entry. The CDR3 has 15 residues. Germline trimming cut 6 bases from V and 7 bases from J; bases unmatched to any gene: 7. Germline V gene lookup returns CDR1 MDHEN and CDR2 SYDVKM. This sample was included in a study of blood T cell repertoires in COVID-19. On the study more broadly: Acute and convalescent COVID-19 specimens originated in the United States, Italy and Spain. PBMCs, B-cell-depleted T cells, or T cells provided the cDNA or gDNA that made up the material.

How the authors handled the data: Estimation of nucleated cell counts relied on the amplification of reference gene primers. Sequencing used immunoSEQ multiplex PCR; TCRdb keeps in-frame clones, though not all of them. For V, J and clone size, that table is used; D and trimming come from the DNA. The sample includes under 200,000 clones, 90% of them seen just once. This receptor was identified in a man in his fifties with acute or convalescent COVID-19. V gene TRBV28 combines with J gene TRBJ1-6, with 9 bases aligning to TRBD1. Sequenced material: peripheral blood. The CDR3 DNA follows: TGTGCCAGCAGCATATCACAGGGGGCAAATTCACCCCTCCACTTT. This gives the protein CASSISQGANSPLHF.